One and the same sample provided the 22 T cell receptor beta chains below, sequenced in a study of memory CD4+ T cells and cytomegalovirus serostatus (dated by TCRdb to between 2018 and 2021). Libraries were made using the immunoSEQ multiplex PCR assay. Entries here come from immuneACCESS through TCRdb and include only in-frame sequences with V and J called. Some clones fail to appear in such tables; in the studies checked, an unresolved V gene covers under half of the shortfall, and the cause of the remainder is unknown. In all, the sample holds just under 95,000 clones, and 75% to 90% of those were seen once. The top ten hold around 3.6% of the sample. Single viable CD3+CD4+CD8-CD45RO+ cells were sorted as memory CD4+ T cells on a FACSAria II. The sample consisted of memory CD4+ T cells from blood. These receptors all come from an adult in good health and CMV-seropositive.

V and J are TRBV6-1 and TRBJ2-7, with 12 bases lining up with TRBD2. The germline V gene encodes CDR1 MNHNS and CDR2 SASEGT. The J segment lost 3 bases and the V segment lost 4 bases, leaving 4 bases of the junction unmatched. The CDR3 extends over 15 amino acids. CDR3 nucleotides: TGTGCCAGCAGTGCCGGACTAGCGGGACGCTACGAGCAGTACTTC. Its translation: CASSAGLAGRYEQYF.

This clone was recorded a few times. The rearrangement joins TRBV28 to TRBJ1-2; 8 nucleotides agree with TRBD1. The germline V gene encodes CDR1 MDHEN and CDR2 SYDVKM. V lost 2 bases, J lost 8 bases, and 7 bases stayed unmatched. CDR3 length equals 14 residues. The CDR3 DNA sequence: TGTGCCAGCAGTTTAGGGGCAGGGGGCAAGGGCTACACCTTC. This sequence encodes CASSLGAGGKGYTF.

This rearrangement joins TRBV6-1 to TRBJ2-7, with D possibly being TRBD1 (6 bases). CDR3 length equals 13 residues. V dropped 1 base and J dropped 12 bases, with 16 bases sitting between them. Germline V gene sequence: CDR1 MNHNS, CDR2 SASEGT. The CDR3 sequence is CASSEGLMTGAYF. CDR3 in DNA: TGTGCCAGCAGTGAAGGTCTCATGACAGGCGCGTACTTC.

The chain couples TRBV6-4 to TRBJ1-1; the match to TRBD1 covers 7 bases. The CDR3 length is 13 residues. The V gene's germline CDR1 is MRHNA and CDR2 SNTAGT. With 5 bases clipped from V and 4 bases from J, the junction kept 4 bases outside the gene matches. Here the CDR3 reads CASSRQGGTEAFF. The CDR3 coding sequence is TGTGCCAGCAGTCGACAGGGCGGCACTGAAGCTTTCTTT.

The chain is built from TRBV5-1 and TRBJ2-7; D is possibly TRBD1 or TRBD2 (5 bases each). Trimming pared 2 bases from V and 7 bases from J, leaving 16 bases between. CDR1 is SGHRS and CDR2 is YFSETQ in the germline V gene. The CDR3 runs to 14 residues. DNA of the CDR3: TGCGCCAGCAGCTTAGGGGCCGGGATTCGGGAGCAGTACTTC. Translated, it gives CASSLGAGIREQYF.

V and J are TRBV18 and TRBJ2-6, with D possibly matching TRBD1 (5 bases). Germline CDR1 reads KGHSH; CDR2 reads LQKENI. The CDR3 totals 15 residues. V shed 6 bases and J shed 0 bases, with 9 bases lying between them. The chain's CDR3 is CASSSRGSGANVLTF. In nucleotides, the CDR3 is TGTGCCAGCTCGTCAAGGGGCTCTGGGGCCAACGTCCTGACTTTC.

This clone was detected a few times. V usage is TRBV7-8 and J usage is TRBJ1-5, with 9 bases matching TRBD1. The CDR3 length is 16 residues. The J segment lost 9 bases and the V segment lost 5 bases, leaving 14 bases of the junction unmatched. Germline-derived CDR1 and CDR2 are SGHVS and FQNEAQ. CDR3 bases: TGTGCCAGCAGCCAAAAGTCGGGACAGGGAACGGGGCCCCAGCATTTT. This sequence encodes CASSQKSGQGTGPQHF.

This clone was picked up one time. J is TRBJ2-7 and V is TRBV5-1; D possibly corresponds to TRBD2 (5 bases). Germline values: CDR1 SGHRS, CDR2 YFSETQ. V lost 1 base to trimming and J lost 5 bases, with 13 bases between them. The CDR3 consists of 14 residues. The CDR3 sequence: CASSLRGPYDEQYF. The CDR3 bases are TGCGCCAGCAGCTTGAGAGGGCCGTACGACGAGCAGTACTTC.

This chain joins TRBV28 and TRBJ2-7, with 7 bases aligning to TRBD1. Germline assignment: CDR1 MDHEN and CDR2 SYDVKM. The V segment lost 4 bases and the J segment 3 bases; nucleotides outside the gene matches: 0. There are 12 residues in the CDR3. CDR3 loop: CASSWDSYEQYF. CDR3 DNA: TGTGCCAGCAGTTGGGACAGCTACGAGCAGTACTTC.

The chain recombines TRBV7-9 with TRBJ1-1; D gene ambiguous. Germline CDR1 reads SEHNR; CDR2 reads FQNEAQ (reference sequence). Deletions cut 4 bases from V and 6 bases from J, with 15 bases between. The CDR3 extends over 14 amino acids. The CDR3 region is CASSSSGRGSEAFF. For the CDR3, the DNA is TGTGCCAGCAGCTCTAGCGGGAGAGGCTCTGAAGCTTTCTTT. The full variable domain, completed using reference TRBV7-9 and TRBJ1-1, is DTGVSQNPRHKITKRGQNVTFRCDPISEHNRLYWYRQTLGQGPEFLTYFQNEAQLEKSRLLSDRFSAERPKGSFSTLEIQRTEQGDSAMYLCASSSSGRGSEAFFGQGTRLTVV.

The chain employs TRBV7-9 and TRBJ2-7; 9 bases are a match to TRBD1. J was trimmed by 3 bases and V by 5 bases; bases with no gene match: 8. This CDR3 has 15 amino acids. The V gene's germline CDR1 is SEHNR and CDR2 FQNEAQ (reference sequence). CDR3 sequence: CASSASGTGNYEQYF. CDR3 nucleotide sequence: TGTGCCAGCAGCGCATCCGGGACAGGGAACTACGAGCAGTACTTC.

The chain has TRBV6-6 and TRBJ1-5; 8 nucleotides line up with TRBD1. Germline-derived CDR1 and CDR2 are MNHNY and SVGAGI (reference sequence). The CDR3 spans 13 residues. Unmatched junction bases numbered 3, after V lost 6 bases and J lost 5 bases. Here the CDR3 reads CASRHRGDQPQHF. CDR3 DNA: TGTGCCAGCAGACACAGGGGGGATCAGCCCCAGCATTTT.

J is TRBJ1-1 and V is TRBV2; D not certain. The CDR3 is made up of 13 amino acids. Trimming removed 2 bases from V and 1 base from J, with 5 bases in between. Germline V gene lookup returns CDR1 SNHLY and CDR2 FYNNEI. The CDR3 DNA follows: TGTGCCAGCAGTGAACTGGGGAACACTGAAGCTTTCTTT. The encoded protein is CASSELGNTEAFF.

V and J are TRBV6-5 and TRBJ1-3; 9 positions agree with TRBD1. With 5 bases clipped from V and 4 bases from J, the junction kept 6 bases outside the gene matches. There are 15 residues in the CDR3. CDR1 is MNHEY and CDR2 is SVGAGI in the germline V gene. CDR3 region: CASSPGQGLGNTIYF. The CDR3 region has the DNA TGTGCCAGCAGTCCGGGACAGGGATTAGGAAACACCATATATTTT.

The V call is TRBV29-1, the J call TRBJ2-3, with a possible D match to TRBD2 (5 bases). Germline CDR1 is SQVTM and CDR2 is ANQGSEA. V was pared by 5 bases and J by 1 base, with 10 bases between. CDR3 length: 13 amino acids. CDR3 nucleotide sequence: TGCAGCGTTCGGAGGCAGGGCACAGATACGCAGTATTTT. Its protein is CSVRRQGTDTQYF.

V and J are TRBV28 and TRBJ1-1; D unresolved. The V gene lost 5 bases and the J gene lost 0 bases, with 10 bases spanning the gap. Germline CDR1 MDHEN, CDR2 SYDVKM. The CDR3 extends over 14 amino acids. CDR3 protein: CASSPGLLNTEAFF. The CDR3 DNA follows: TGTGCCAGCAGTCCGGGCCTTTTGAACACTGAAGCTTTCTTT.

CDR3 sequence reads: CASSEAGGPGNQPQHF. CDR3 nucleotide sequence: TGTGCCAGCAGTGAAGCAGGCGGGCCTGGCAATCAGCCCCAGCATTTT. The chain uses TRBV6-1 and TRBJ1-5; D is uncertain. The CDR3 is 16 amino acids. The V end lost 0 bases, the J end lost 2 bases, and 11 bases lay between the germline ends. The germline CDR1 and CDR2 sequences are MNHNS and SASEGT.

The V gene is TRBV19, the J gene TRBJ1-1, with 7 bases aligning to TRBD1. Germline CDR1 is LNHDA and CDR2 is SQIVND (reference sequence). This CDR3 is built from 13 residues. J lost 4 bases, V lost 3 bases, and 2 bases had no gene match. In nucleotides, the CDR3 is TGTGCCAGTAGTATGGACAGGAGCACTGAAGCTTTCTTT. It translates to CASSMDRSTEAFF.

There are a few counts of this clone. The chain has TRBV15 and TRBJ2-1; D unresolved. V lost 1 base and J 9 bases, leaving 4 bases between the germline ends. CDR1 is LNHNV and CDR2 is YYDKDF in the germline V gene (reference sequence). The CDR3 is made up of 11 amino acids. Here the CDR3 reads CATSRVGEQFF. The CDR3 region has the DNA TGTGCCACCAGCAGAGTAGGTGAGCAGTTCTTC.

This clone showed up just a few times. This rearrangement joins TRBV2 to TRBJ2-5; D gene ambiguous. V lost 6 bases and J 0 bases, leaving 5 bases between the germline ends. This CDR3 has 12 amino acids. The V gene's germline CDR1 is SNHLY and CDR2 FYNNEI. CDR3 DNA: TGTGCCAGCAGCTGGTACCAAGAGACCCAGTACTTC. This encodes CASSWYQETQYF.

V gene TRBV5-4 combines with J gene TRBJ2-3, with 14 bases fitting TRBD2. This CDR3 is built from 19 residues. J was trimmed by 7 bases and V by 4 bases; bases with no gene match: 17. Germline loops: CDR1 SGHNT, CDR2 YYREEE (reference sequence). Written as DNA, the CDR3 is TGTGCCAGCAGCCCGGACCCTGGGACTAGCGGGAGAAAGATGAATACGCAGTATTTT. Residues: CASSPDPGTSGRKMNTQYF.

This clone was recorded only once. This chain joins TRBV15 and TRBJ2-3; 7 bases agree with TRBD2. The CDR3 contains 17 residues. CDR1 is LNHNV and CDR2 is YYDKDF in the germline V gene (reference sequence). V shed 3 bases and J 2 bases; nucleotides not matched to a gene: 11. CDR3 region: CATSSPRGAGTTDTQYF. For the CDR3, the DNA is TGTGCCACCAGCAGCCCCCGGGGAGCGGGGACCACAGATACGCAGTATTTT. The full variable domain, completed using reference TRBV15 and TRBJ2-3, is DAMVIQNPRYQVTQFGKPVTLSCSQTLNHNVMYWYQQKSSQAPKLLFHYYDKDFNNEADTPDNFQSRRPNTSFCFLDIRSPGLGDTAMYLCATSSPRGAGTTDTQYFGPGTRLTVL.